This entry is about one T cell receptor (beta chain). The antigen this receptor binds is unknown. No clone much larger than this one lies a single base away; base qualities are absent. Trimming takes 6 bases from V and 10 bases from J, and the germline ends sit 18 bases apart. CDR1 and CDR2 were assigned from the germline V gene (reference sequence) as MNHEY and SMNVEV. Its CDR3 holds 14 amino acids, cysteine through phenylalanine. Solely the CDR3 DNA is kept, with 42 bases framed from the first base. These data belong to a study of identifying expanded T cells in peripheral blood (dated by TCRdb to about 2019). About the investigation overall: Technical replicates were generated by sequencing separate aliquots of the same genomic DNA pool, and four replicates were compared pairwise. What the authors observed across the whole study: Variance in clone template counts between roughly 2-week samples significantly increased with total template count across all healthy donors. Across all healthy-donor time intervals, the beta-binomial model significantly lowered both the number of clones called differentially abundant and the false-positive rate. The authors expected that biological variance in healthy repertoires might rise further over much longer intervals, such as months to years. The binomial model flagged 0.9 to 1.5 differentially abundant clones between technical replicates, compared with about 16 over roughly 2 weeks and 19 to 20 over around four weeks.

During the collection period, no immune events, such as infections, were documented for the healthy donors. To calibrate time-dependent variance in a beta-binomial model of T-cell clone differential abundance, blood repertoires from healthy donors were used as a training cohort. The training cohort comprised some 10 healthy donors, 3 female and 7 male. Donor ages ranged from 29 to 64 years, with an average of around 45 years. Whole blood from each healthy donor was obtained from a commercial supplier and was collected at three time points two to three weeks apart. Genomic DNA was extracted from unsorted whole blood for immunosequencing. The immunoSEQ Assay, which relies on bias-controlled multiplex PCR amplification of genomic DNA, was used to profile TCRbeta CDR3 regions. From the authors' description of their analysis: To quantify the absolute abundance of each unique TCRbeta CDR3 region, the sequences were collapsed and filtered. Differential abundance was tested with a binomial (Fisher-equivalent) model and with a beta-binomial model adding time-dependent variance fitted from healthy donors. Clones with fewer than 5 combined templates were removed, and differential abundance was called for clones with a Benjamini-Hochberg FDR below 0.01. The form v = (b*log(k)+a)^2 was used to model beta-binomial variance as a function of total template count across the two samples. In TCRdb, the immuneACCESS table is reduced to in-frame sequences with V and J assigned. These tables do not hold every clone; where another copy was compared, an unresolved V gene accounts for under half, and the others remain unexplained. The DNA was the basis for D and trimming; V, J and clone size are from that table. The table for this sample lists about 130,000 clones; 65% to 90% of them were counted only once. In total, the top ten clones hold 8.4% of the sample.

The origin of this receptor is a person aged 18 to 75 in good health. Sequenced: blood. This sequence uses TRBV27 and TRBJ1-4; tentative D gene TRBD1, with 6 bases matching. In nucleotide form, the sequence is TGTGCCAGCAGCCAAGGGGGGACGACGGGAAAACTGTTTTTT. Translation gives CASSQGGTTGKLFF.